Below are 29 T cell receptor beta chains sequenced from a single sample in a study of cytomegalovirus exposure and HLA in healthy donors. It was with 60 Vbeta and 13 Jbeta primers that the PCR ran. The protocol was immunoSEQ multiplex PCR, while the TCRdb copy is restricted to in-frame clones and leaves out a portion. The sample shows about 52,000 clones, and around 12% sits with its ten largest clones. Sequences were obtained from PBMCs. These receptors all stem from a woman aged 60-75 years in good health and CMV-seropositive.

CDR3 nucleotides: TGCAGCGGGACAGGGGCGGCAGATACGCAGTATTTT. Protein: CSGTGAADTQYF. The J gene is TRBJ2-3, the V gene TRBV29-1; 9 bases agree with TRBD1. Germline V CDR1 and CDR2: SQVTM, ANQGSEA. V shed 7 bases and J 4 bases; nucleotides not matched to a gene: 3. This CDR3 is built from 12 residues.

The chain uses TRBV6-1 and TRBJ2-7, with 8 bases fitting TRBD1. V dropped 6 bases and J dropped 3; count of bases not matched to a gene: 7. CDR3 length: 14 residues. Germline V gene sequence: CDR1 MNHNS, CDR2 SASEGT. The CDR3 region is CASSVDRGIYEQYF. For the CDR3, the DNA is TGTGCCAGCAGCGTTGACAGGGGAATCTACGAGCAGTACTTC.

The chain carries TRBV5-6 and TRBJ2-6, with D tentatively TRBD1 (6 bases). Trimming cost V 3 bases and J 3 bases, with 19 bases left between them. This CDR3 region has 18 residues. Per the germline V gene, CDR1 is SGHDT and CDR2 is YYEEEE. In DNA form, the CDR3 reads TGTGCCAGCAGCTCCGCATCCGACAGGCTGTTTGGGGCCAACGTCCTGACTTTC. Translating it yields CASSSASDRLFGANVLTF.

This rearrangement joins TRBV6-6 to TRBJ1-3, with TRBD1 as a possible D gene (5 bases). CDR3 length: 16 amino acids. Trimming left V 4 bases short and J 4 bases short, with 17 bases between. From germline, CDR1 is MNHNY and CDR2 SVGAGI (reference sequence). CDR3 sequence reads: CASSSPGRLAGNTIYF. CDR3 in DNA: TGTGCCAGCAGTTCCCCAGGGCGTTTGGCCGGAAACACCATATATTTT.

The V and J genes are TRBV5-1 and TRBJ1-1; D remains unclear. The CDR3 covers 14 residues. The germline V gene encodes CDR1 SGHRS and CDR2 YFSETQ. The germline V and J ends were trimmed by 7 bases and 1 base, with 14 bases remaining between them. CDR3 DNA: TGCGCCAGCTTCCGGATCGGAGGGAACACTGAAGCTTTCTTT. Amino acids: CASFRIGGNTEAFF.

This sequence joins TRBV6-5 and TRBJ1-1; possible D gene TRBD1, 6 bases. Per the germline V gene, CDR1 is MNHEY and CDR2 is SVGAGI. The V and J ends lost 2 bases and 4 bases respectively, with 14 bases between them. CDR3 length: 15 residues. CDR3 loop: CASSYAQGSGTEAFF. CDR3 nucleotides: TGTGCCAGCAGTTACGCCCAGGGGTCGGGCACTGAAGCTTTCTTT.

The rearrangement links TRBV27 to TRBJ2-7; 8 bases agree with TRBD1. V shed 5 bases, J shed 3 bases, and the junction held 9 bases outside the gene matches. The CDR3 loop spans 15 amino acids. Germline loops: CDR1 MNHEY, CDR2 SMNVEV (reference sequence). The CDR3 loop is CASSPRQGFFYEQYF. The CDR3 DNA sequence: TGTGCCAGCAGTCCCCGACAGGGGTTCTTCTACGAGCAGTACTTC.

The chain links TRBV29-1 to TRBJ2-7; no firm D call. V was shortened by 6 bases and J by 0 bases, with 6 bases between the two germline ends. This CDR3 contains 11 residues. Germline V CDR1 and CDR2: SQVTM, ANQGSEA. CDR3 nucleotides: TGCAGCGTCCGCAGCTCCTACGAGCAGTACTTC. Translated: CSVRSSYEQYF.

The chain recombines TRBV7-2 with TRBJ1-1; no clear D. The length of the CDR3 is 15 residues. Germline CDR1 reads SGHTA; CDR2 reads FQGNSA. V dropped 2 bases and J dropped 4 bases, with 14 bases sitting between them. The CDR3 nucleotides are TGTGCCAGCAGCTTAAGCGTTTCGGGTGCCACTGAAGCTTTCTTT. Translation gives CASSLSVSGATEAFF.

The J gene is TRBJ2-2, the V gene TRBV4-1; 12 nucleotides line up with TRBD2. The CDR3 is 18 residues long. V dropped 4 bases and J dropped 5; count of bases not matched to a gene: 11. Germline CDR1 is MGHRA and CDR2 is YSYEKL. This CDR3 is CASSLGLAGGRGTGELFF. In DNA, the CDR3 is TGCGCCAGCAGCCTAGGGCTAGCGGGGGGGAGGGGAACCGGGGAGCTGTTTTTT.

The CDR3 region has the DNA TGTGCCACCGGTAATTTGAACGAGCAGTACTTC. It translates to CATGNLNEQYF. The chain has TRBV10-3 and TRBJ2-7, with unresolved D. The CDR3 sequence is 11 residues long. Germline V lookup: CDR1 ENHRY, CDR2 SYGVKD. Trimming left V 10 bases short and J 5 bases short, with 12 bases between.

CDR3 in DNA: TGCGCCAGCAGCCAAGTCGGAACGGGAGGTGGCTACACCTTC. Amino acids: CASSQVGTGGGYTF. The rearrangement uses TRBV4-1 and TRBJ1-2; no reliable D call. Per the germline V gene, CDR1 is MGHRA and CDR2 is YSYEKL. Trimming cost V 1 base and J 7 bases, with 13 bases left between them. The CDR3 is 14 amino acids.

The V gene is TRBV29-1, the J gene TRBJ2-2; D is unclear. Trimming pared 4 bases from V and 4 bases from J, leaving 7 bases between. The germline V gene encodes CDR1 SQVTM and CDR2 ANQGSEA. The CDR3 runs to 12 residues. The chain's CDR3 is CSVGSSTGELFF. CDR3 sequence (DNA): TGCAGCGTTGGATCGAGCACCGGGGAGCTGTTTTTT.

J is TRBJ2-1 and V is TRBV18; weak D call: TRBD2 (5 bases). The CDR3 runs 13 residues. With 0 bases removed from V and 5 bases from J, the gap between germline ends came to 5 bases. Germline V gives CDR1 KGHSH, CDR2 LQKENI. CDR3 in DNA: TGTGCCAGCTCACCACCGGGAGACAATGAGCAGTTCTTC. Translated, it gives CASSPPGDNEQFF. Full variable domain (outside the CDR3, taken from reference TRBV18 and TRBJ2-1): NAGVMQNPRHLVRRRGQEARLRCSPMKGHSHVYWYRQLPEEGLKFMVYLQKENIIDESGMPKERFSAEFPKEGPSILRIQQVVRGDSAAYFCASSPPGDNEQFFGPGTRLTVL.

This chain links TRBV6-6 with TRBJ1-4; D unclear. This CDR3 contains 13 residues. Germline assignment: CDR1 MNHNY and CDR2 SVGAGI (reference sequence). Trimming stripped 2 bases from V and 10 bases from J, with 11 bases between. CDR3 region: CASSYTNSGKLFF. In nucleotides, the CDR3 is TGTGCCAGCAGTTACACTAACTCTGGAAAACTGTTTTTT.

V is TRBV27 and J is TRBJ1-2; the match to TRBD1 covers 7 bases. There are 17 residues in the CDR3. Germline assignment: CDR1 MNHEY and CDR2 SMNVEV (reference sequence). J gave up 2 bases and V 0 bases, and 9 bases lay outside the gene matches. The CDR3 region has the DNA TGTGCCAGCAGTTTATCCGGGGGACAGCGGTCAAACTATGGCTACACCTTC. Translated: CASSLSGGQRSNYGYTF.

This rearrangement joins TRBV2 to TRBJ1-6; TRBD1 matches 8 bases. The germline gives CDR1 SNHLY, CDR2 FYNNEI. With V trimmed by 3 bases and J by 7 bases, 2 bases remained unmatched. This CDR3 contains 14 residues. The CDR3 DNA reads TGTGCCAGCAGTGAGCGGGACAGGAATTCACCCCTCCACTTT. This gives the protein CASSERDRNSPLHF.

The genes are TRBV9 and TRBJ2-1, with 8 bases lining up with TRBD2. Germline CDR1 and CDR2: SGDLS and YYNGEE. Trimming at V came to 0 bases and at J to 5 bases, leaving 7 bases not matched to a gene. This CDR3 has 16 residues. The DNA of the CDR3 is TGTGCCAGCAGCGTAGTTGATAGCGGGGCGGACAATGAGCAGTTCTTC. Translation: CASSVVDSGADNEQFF.

CDR3 sequence reads: CASSPRDREATEAFF. Written as DNA, the CDR3 is TGTGCCAGCAGCCCCCGGGACAGGGAAGCAACTGAAGCTTTCTTT. The rearrangement links TRBV13 to TRBJ1-1, with TRBD1 identical over 9 bases. With V trimmed by 5 bases and J by 5 bases, 9 bases remained unmatched. CDR3 length: 15 residues. Germline V CDR1 and CDR2: PRHDT, FYEKMQ (reference sequence).

The gene calls are TRBV10-3 and TRBJ2-7, with a possible D match to TRBD1 (8 bases). The CDR3 contains 15 residues. Trimming stripped 10 bases from V and 2 bases from J, with 21 bases between. Germline lookup yields CDR1 ENHRY and CDR2 SYGVKD. The CDR3 sequence is CASTGGSSGAYEQYF. In nucleotides, the CDR3 is TGTGCCAGCACAGGGGGGTCTAGCGGAGCCTACGAGCAGTACTTC.

The chain combines TRBV18 with TRBJ1-1, with TRBD1 matching over 9 bases. This CDR3 has 15 residues. Germline V lookup: CDR1 KGHSH, CDR2 LQKENI. Trimming at V came to 3 bases and at J to 4 bases, leaving 6 bases not matched to a gene. The CDR3: CASSPDRGQVTEAFF. The CDR3 DNA is TGTGCCAGCTCACCGGACAGGGGTCAGGTCACTGAAGCTTTCTTT.

This rearrangement joins TRBV15 to TRBJ2-1; the D gene is possibly TRBD2 (6 bases). CDR1 and CDR2 (germline): LNHNV, YYDKDF (reference sequence). The CDR3 contains 13 residues. V gave up 8 bases and J gave up 0 bases, with 8 bases separating them. The chain's CDR3 is CATAGSSYNEQFF. In DNA form, the CDR3 reads TGTGCCACCGCGGGGAGCTCCTACAATGAGCAGTTCTTC. The whole variable domain, remainder taken from reference TRBV15 and TRBJ2-1, is DAMVIQNPRYQVTQFGKPVTLSCSQTLNHNVMYWYQQKSSQAPKLLFHYYDKDFNNEADTPDNFQSRRPNTSFCFLDIRSPGLGDTAMYLCATAGSSYNEQFFGPGTRLTVL.

The chain carries TRBV19 and TRBJ1-1; 9 nucleotides align to TRBD1. Germline CDR1 LNHDA, CDR2 SQIVND (reference sequence). V dropped 6 bases and J dropped 1; count of bases not matched to a gene: 9. The CDR3 is 16 residues long. The CDR3 protein is CASRPTGGSGNTEAFF. In DNA form, the CDR3 reads TGTGCCAGTAGACCCACAGGGGGCTCGGGGAACACTGAAGCTTTCTTT.

The chain couples TRBV7-8 to TRBJ2-7, with a weak D call TRBD1 (6 bases). There are 14 residues in the CDR3. Germline V gene sequence: CDR1 SGHVS, CDR2 FQNEAQ. V was shortened by 5 bases and J by 4 bases, with 15 bases between the two germline ends. The CDR3 loop reads CASSPSRDKYEQYF. For the CDR3, the DNA is TGTGCCAGCAGCCCGTCCCGGGACAAGTACGAGCAGTACTTC.

This chain connects TRBV19 to TRBJ2-7; D is possibly TRBD2 (6 bases). This CDR3 has 15 amino acids. Germline V gene data show CDR1 as LNHDA and CDR2 as SQIVND (reference sequence). Trimming took 1 base from V and 2 from J, leaving 12 bases between them. The CDR3 reads CASSIAGDVTYEQYF. The CDR3 nucleotides read TGTGCCAGTAGTATAGCGGGGGACGTTACCTACGAGCAGTACTTC.

The chain has TRBV27 and TRBJ2-3; D unclear. Germline lookup yields CDR1 MNHEY and CDR2 SMNVEV (reference sequence). V lost 3 bases and J lost 2, with 6 bases in between. The CDR3 spans 13 residues. This chain's CDR3 is CASSFGVTDTQYF. Here the CDR3 DNA reads TGTGCCAGCAGTTTCGGTGTCACAGATACGCAGTATTTT.

V is TRBV5-1 and J is TRBJ2-7, with D unclear. CDR3 size: 14 residues. Trimming removed 2 bases from V and 2 bases from J, with 11 bases in between. Germline V gene lookup returns CDR1 SGHRS and CDR2 YFSETQ. The CDR3 sequence: CASSLPGLTYEQYF. The CDR3 bases are TGCGCCAGCAGCTTACCAGGTTTAACCTACGAGCAGTACTTC.

The rearrangement uses TRBV25-1 and TRBJ2-2; 7 positions match TRBD2. V lost 3 bases to trimming and J lost 1 base; unmatched junction nucleotides: 5. The CDR3 spans 16 residues. The V gene's germline CDR1 is MGHDK and CDR2 SYGVNS. Here the CDR3 reads CASSDSGGGNTGELFF. CDR3 nucleotides: TGTGCCAGCAGTGATTCGGGCGGGGGGAACACCGGGGAGCTGTTTTTT.

The chain recombines TRBV6-5 with TRBJ2-7; TRBD2 agrees at 8 bases. The CDR3 has 14 amino acids. The V and J ends lost 2 bases and 0 bases, in that order; junction bases with no gene match: 0. Germline V gene lookup returns CDR1 MNHEY and CDR2 SVGAGI. The DNA for the CDR3 is TGTGCCAGCAGTTACCGGGGGGGCTCCTACGAGCAGTACTTC. As protein: CASSYRGGSYEQYF.